This T cell receptor (beta chain) originates from a study of blood T cells in healthy people across ages. Primers used in a second PCR of about 7 to 11 cycles were a sample-barcoded 5' primer and a J-beta primer mix. TCRdb re-analysed the 5' RACE reads in MiXCR, keeping a single row per CDR3 protein. Among fewer than 750,000 distinct CDR3 sequences, approximately 52% were seen once, and the ten largest hold roughly 14%. Regarding the study as a whole: Higher naive T cell percentage went strongly together with higher TCR beta diversity.

Details on this clonotype: The antigen remains unidentified.

Sequencing was done on a sample of blood. This clonotype originated in an elderly woman in good health.

The CDR3 DNA sequence: TGTGCCATCAGTGAGACGGTTAGCGGGACCCATGAGCAGTACTTC. Protein sequence: CAISETVSGTHEQYF. This chain uses TRBV10-3 with TRBJ2-7; 8 nucleotides line up with TRBD2. J was trimmed by 7 bases and V by 2 bases; bases with no gene match: 10. The CDR3 totals 15 residues. The germline CDR1 and CDR2 sequences are ENHRY and SYGVKD.